This T cell receptor (beta chain) was recorded in a study of OX40 agonist ivuxolimab in advanced cancers. Profiling relied on immunoSEQ multiplex PCR, and the TCRdb table lists in-frame clones only, not all of them. The repertoire consists of some 74,000 clones, with 70% to 85% occurring once and the leading ten covering around 3.8%. Autoimmune disease history or systemic immunosuppression barred patients. The clonotype originates from an adult with an advanced solid tumor such as melanoma, head and neck, liver or kidney cancer. The sequenced sample was CD4+ or CD8+ T cells sorted from blood, obtained in a trial of the OX40 agonist ivuxolimab.

The CDR3 nucleotides read TGTGCCCTCACAGAGATGAACACTGAAGCTTTCTTT. Translating it yields CALTEMNTEAFF. The rearrangement links TRBV10-3 to TRBJ1-1; no reliable D call. CDR1 and CDR2 from the germline V gene are ENHRY and SYGVKD. V shed 11 bases and J shed 0 bases, with 10 bases lying between them. The length of the CDR3 is 12 residues.